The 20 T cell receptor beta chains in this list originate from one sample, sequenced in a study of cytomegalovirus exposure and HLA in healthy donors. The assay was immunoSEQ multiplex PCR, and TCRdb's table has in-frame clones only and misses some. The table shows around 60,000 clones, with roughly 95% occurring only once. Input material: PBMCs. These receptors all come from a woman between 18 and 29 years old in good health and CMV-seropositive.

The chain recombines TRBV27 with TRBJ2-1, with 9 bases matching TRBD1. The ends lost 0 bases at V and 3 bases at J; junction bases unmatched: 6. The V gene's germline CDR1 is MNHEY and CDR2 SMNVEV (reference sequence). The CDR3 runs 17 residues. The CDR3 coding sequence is TGTGCCAGCAGTTTATCGATACGACAGGGGGTCTACAATGAGCAGTTCTTC. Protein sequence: CASSLSIRQGVYNEQFF.

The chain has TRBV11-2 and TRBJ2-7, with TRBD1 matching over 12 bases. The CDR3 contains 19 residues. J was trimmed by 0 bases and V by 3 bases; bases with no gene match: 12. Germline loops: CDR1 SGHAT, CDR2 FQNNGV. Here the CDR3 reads CASSLYPGQGATSSYEQYF. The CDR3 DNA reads TGTGCCAGCAGCTTGTACCCGGGACAGGGGGCGACTAGCTCCTACGAGCAGTACTTC.

The DNA of the CDR3 is TGTGCCAGCAGCTTAGAAGTGGCAAGTTATAATTCACCCCTCCACTTT. Translated, it gives CASSLEVASYNSPLHF. The chain joins TRBV11-2 to TRBJ1-6; D ambiguous. V was shortened by 0 bases and J by 4 bases, with 10 bases between the two germline ends. The germline V gene has CDR1 SGHAT and CDR2 FQNNGV. CDR3 length equals 16 residues.

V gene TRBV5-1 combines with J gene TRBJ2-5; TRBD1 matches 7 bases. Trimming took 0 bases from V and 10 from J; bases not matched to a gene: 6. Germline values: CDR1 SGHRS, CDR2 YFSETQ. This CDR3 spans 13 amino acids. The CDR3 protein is CASSLGDSAIQYF. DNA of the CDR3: TGCGCCAGCAGCTTGGGGGACAGCGCTATCCAGTACTTC. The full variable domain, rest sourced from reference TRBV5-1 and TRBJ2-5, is KAGVTQTPRYLIKTRGQQVTLSCSPISGHRSVSWYQQTPGQGLQFLFEYFSETQRNKGNFPGRFSGRQFSNSRSEMNVSTLELGDSALYLCASSLGDSAIQYFGPGTRLLVL.

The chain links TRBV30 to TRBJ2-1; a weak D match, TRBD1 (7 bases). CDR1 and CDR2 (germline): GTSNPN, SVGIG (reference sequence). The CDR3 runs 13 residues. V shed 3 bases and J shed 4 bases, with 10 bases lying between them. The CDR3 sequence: CAWSRGAYNEQFF. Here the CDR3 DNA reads TGTGCCTGGAGCAGGGGGGCTTACAATGAGCAGTTCTTC. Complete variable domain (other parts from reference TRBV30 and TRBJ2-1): SQTIHQWPATLVQPVGSPLSLECTVEGTSNPNLYWYRQAAGRGLQLLFYSVGIGQISSEVPQNLSASRPQDRQFILSSKKLLLSDSGFYLCAWSRGAYNEQFFGPGTRLTVL.

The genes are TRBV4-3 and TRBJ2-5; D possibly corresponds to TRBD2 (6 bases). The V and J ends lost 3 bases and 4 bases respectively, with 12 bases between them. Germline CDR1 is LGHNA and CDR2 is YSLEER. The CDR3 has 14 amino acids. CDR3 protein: CASSQIPGLETQYF. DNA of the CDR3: TGCGCCAGCAGCCAGATCCCGGGACTAGAGACCCAGTACTTC.

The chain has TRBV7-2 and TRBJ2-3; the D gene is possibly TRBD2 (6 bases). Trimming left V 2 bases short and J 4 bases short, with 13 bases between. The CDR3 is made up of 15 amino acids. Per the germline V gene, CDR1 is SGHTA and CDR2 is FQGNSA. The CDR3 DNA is TGTGCCAGCAGCTTAATCTCGGGAGTCGCAGATACGCAGTATTTT. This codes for CASSLISGVADTQYF.

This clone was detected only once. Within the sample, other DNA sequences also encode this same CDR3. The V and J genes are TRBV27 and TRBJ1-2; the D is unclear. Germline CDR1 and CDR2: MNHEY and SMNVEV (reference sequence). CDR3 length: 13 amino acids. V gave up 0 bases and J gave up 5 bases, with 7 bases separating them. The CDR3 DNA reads TGTGCCAGCAGTTTATCATCGGGATATGGCTACACCTTC. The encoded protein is CASSLSSGYGYTF.

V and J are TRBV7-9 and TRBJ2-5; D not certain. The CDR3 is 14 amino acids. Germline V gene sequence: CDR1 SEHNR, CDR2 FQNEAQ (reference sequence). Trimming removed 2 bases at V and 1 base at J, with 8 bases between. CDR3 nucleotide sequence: TGTGCCAGCAGCTTATTACAGATCCAAGAGACCCAGTACTTC. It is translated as CASSLLQIQETQYF.

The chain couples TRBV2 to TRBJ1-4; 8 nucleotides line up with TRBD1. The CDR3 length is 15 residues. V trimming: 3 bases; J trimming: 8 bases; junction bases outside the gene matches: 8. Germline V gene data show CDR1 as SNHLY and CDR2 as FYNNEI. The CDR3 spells CASSEDRALREKLFF. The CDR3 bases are TGTGCCAGCAGTGAGGACAGGGCTTTGAGGGAAAAACTGTTTTTT. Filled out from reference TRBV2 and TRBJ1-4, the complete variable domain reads EPEVTQTPSHQVTQMGQEVILRCVPISNHLYFYWYRQILGQKVEFLVSFYNNEISEKSEIFDDQFSVERPDGSNFTLKIRSTKLEDSAMYFCASSEDRALREKLFFGSGTQLSVL.

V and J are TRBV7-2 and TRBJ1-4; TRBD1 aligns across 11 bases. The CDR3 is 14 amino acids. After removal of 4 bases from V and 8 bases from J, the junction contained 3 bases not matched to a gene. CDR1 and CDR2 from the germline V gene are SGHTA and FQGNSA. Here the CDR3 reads CASSWTGGGEKLFF. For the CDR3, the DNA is TGTGCCAGCAGCTGGACAGGGGGCGGAGAAAAACTGTTTTTT.

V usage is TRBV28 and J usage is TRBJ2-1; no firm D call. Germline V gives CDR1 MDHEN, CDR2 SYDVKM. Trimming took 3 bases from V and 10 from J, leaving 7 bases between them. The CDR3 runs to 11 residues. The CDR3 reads CASSFSFEQFF. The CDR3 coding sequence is TGTGCCAGCAGTTTTAGTTTCGAGCAGTTCTTC.

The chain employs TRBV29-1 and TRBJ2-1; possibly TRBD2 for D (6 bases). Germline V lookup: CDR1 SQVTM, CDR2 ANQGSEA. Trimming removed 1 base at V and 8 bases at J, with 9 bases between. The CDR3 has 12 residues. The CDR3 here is CSVEGLGDEQFF. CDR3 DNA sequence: TGCAGCGTTGAAGGACTAGGCGATGAGCAGTTCTTC.

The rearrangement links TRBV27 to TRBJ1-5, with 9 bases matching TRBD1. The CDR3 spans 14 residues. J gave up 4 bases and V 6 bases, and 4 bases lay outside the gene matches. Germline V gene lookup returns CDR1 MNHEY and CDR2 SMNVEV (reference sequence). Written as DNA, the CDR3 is TGTGCCAGCAGCCCTGGACAGGGGAATCAGCCCCAGCATTTT. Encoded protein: CASSPGQGNQPQHF.

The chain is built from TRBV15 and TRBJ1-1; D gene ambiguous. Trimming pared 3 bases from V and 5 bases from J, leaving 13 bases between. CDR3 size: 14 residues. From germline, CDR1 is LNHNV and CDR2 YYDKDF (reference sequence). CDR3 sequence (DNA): TGTGCCACCAGCAGCTCATGGACGGGGACTGAAGCTTTCTTT. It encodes CATSSSWTGTEAFF.

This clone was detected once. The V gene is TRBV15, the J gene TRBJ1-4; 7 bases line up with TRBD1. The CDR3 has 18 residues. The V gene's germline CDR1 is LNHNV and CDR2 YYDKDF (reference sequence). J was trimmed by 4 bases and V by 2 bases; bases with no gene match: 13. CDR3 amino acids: CATSRSPGGDSYNEKLFF. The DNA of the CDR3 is TGTGCCACCAGCAGATCCCCGGGTGGGGACAGCTATAATGAAAAACTGTTTTTT.

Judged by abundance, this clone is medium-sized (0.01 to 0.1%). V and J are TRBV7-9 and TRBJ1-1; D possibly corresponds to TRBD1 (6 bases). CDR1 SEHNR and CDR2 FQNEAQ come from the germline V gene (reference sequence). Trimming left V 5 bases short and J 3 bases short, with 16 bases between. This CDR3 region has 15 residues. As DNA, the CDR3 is TGTGCCAGCAGCATGACCCCGACAGGCCACACTGAAGCTTTCTTT. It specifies CASSMTPTGHTEAFF.

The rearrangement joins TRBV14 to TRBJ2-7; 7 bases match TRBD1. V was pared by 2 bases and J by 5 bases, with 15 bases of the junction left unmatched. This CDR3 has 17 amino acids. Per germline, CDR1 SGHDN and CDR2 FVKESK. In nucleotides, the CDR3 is TGTGCCAGCAGCCAACCCACCAAGGGGGCATTTTCCCACGAGCAGTACTTC. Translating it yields CASSQPTKGAFSHEQYF.

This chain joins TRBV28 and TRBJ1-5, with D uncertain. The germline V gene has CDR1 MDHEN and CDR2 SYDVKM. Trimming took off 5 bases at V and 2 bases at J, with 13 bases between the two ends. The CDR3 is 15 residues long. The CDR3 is CASSPPRGGNQPQHF. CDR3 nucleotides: TGTGCCAGCAGTCCCCCCCGGGGAGGCAATCAGCCCCAGCATTTT.

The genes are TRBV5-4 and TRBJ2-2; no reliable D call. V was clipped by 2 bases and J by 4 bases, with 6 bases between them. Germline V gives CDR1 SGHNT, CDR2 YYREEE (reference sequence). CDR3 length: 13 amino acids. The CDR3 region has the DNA TGTGCCAGCAGCTTACCGGGCACCGGGGAGCTGTTTTTT. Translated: CASSLPGTGELFF.